A single sample is the source of the 5 T cell receptor beta chains below, sequenced in a study of blood T cell repertoires in COVID-19. Generated by immunoSEQ multiplex PCR, the TCRdb table keeps only in-frame clones and is missing some. The sample carries about 81,000 clones, around nine tenths recorded once. The sequenced sample was PBMCs or T cells enriched from blood (not recorded which). These TCRs come from a woman in her forties or fifties with acute COVID-19.

The rearrangement uses TRBV18 and TRBJ1-3; possible D gene TRBD1, 6 bases. The CDR3 length is 17 residues. The ends were cut back, 2 bases at V and 0 bases at J, with 14 bases in the middle. CDR1 is KGHSH and CDR2 is LQKENI in the germline V gene. DNA of the CDR3: TGTGCCAGCTCACCAACCGGACAGCTGATCTCTGGAAACACCATATATTTT. Amino acids: CASSPTGQLISGNTIYF.

This clone has just one count. The chain has TRBV4-1 and TRBJ1-4; TRBD1 matches at 10 bases. The J segment lost 8 bases and the V segment lost 1 base, leaving 4 bases of the junction unmatched. This CDR3 spans 15 amino acids. CDR1 and CDR2 from the germline V gene are MGHRA and YSYEKL. CDR3 sequence (DNA): TGCGCCAGCAGCCAAGCCGGGACAGGGGTCGAAAAACTGTTTTTT. This codes for CASSQAGTGVEKLFF.

This rearrangement joins TRBV19 to TRBJ2-7, with 7 bases identical to TRBD2. Losses at the gene ends were 0 bases for V and 3 bases for J; bases not matched to a gene: 11. Germline V lookup: CDR1 LNHDA, CDR2 SQIVND (reference sequence). The CDR3 covers 17 residues. The CDR3 nucleotides are TGTGCCAGTAGTATAGAAGGCCGAGGGGACTACATCTACGAGCAGTACTTC. Translated: CASSIEGRGDYIYEQYF.

The sample holds one count of this clone. This chain joins TRBV29-1 and TRBJ2-5; 7 bases map to TRBD1. CDR3 length: 13 residues. Trimming took 7 bases from V and 7 from J; bases not matched to a gene: 12. Germline CDR1 SQVTM, CDR2 ANQGSEA. The CDR3 DNA reads as TGCAGCGCTTCCTCCGGGACAGATTCGACCCAGTACTTC. Its translation is CSASSGTDSTQYF.

This chain uses TRBV19 with TRBJ2-4; D gene uncertain. Trimming removed 6 bases from V and 0 bases from J, with 12 bases in between. The CDR3 spans 15 residues. Germline loops: CDR1 LNHDA, CDR2 SQIVND (reference sequence). In DNA form, the CDR3 reads TGTGCCAGTAGGGAGCAAGGCCTAGCCAAAAACATTCAGTACTTC. Amino acids: CASREQGLAKNIQYF. Drawing the rest from reference TRBV19 and TRBJ2-4, the complete variable domain is DGGITQSPKYLFRKEGQNVTLSCEQNLNHDAMYWYRQDPGQGLRLIYYSQIVNDFQKGDIAEGYSVSREKKESFPLTVTSAQKNPTAFYLCASREQGLAKNIQYFGAGTRLSVL.